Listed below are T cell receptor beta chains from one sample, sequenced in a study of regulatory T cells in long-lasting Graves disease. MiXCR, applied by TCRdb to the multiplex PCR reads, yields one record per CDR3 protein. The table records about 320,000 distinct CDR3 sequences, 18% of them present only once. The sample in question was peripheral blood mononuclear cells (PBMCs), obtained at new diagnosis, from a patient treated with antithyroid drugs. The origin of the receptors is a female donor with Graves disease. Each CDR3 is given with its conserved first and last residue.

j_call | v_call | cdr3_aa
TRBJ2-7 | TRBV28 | CASSHTEYEQYF
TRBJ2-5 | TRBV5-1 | CASSLQGEQETQYF
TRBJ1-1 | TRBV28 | CASSLAQTEAFF
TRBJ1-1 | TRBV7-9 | CASSQQGLGTEAFF
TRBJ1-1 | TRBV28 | CASSWNTEAFF
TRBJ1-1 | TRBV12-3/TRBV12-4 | CASSEMNTEAFF
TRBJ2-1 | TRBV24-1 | CATSAEYNEQFF
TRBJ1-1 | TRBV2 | CASSSGTGHTEAFF
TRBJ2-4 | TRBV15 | CATSRDLSAGLAKNIQYF
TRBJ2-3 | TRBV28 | CASRNRDTQYF
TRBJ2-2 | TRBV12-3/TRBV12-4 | CASNPSTGGELFF
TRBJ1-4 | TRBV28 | CASSLGASSPEKLFF
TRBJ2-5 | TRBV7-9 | CASTPVSGFETQYF
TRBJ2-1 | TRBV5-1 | CASSLAGTAVNNEQFF
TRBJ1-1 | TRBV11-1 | CASSRWEGLGTEAFF
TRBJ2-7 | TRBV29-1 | CSVEGGRAGEQYF
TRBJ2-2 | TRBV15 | CATSRGGLAGVTGELFF
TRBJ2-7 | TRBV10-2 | CASSESTAYEQYF
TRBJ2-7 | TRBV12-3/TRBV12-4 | CASSPSGLAAGGAEQYF
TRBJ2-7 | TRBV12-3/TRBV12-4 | CASRPVGGLSYEQYF
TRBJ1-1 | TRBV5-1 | CASSTAGTVNEAFF
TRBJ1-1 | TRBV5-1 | CASSGLGVFAGAGTEAFF
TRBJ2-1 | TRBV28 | CASSSDSHYNEQFF
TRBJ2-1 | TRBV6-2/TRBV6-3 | CATLRDRGHNEQFF
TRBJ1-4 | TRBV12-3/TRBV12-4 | CASRGQTFSEKLFF
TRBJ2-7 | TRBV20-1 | CSAPSGGGYEQYF
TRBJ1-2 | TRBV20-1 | CSAREQDYGYTF
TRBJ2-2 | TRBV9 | CASSVVGTGELFF
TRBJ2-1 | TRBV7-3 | CASSFGDTNLNEQFF